A selection of T cell receptor beta chains follows, all from one sample in a study of siplizumab effects on memory and regulatory T cells. TCRdb's table, derived via immunoSEQ multiplex PCR, lists solely in-frame clones and lacks some. The sample consists of 100,000 or so clones, roughly 94% of them appearing once. The sample comprised Tregs sorted from blood. These receptors came from a human donor in good health. The conserved cysteine and the conserved F or W are not part of the CDR3 here. The order of the fields is J gene, V gene, CDR3 protein.

TRBJ2-1 | TRBV7-2 | ASSPGGLARNEQF
TRBJ1-5 | TRBV6-1 | ASSEGWQPQH
TRBJ2-4 | TRBV18 | ASSPRTDYGAKNIQY
TRBJ2-2 | TRBV9 | ASSVVTDGELF
TRBJ1-1 | TRBV7-3 | ASRFDPNTEAF
TRBJ1-5 | TRBV6-5 | ASRPPGTTNQPQH
TRBJ2-1 | TRBV2 | ASHTGTGVGNEQF
TRBJ1-1 | TRBV7-8 | ASSLRTGRFENTEAF
TRBJ1-1 | TRBV7-8 | ASSLRRSGEGTEAF
TRBJ2-7 | TRBV5-1 | ASSFGSSYEQY
TRBJ2-1 | TRBV7-2 | ASSWQGSTHNEQF
TRBJ2-3 | TRBV19 | ASSPGGGPTDTQY
TRBJ2-2 | TRBV7-8 | ASSLAPGGNTGELF
TRBJ2-2 | TRBV7-3 | ASSLTSGTAVGELF
TRBJ2-3 | TRBV11-3 | ASSLVGVRTDTQY
TRBJ1-4 | TRBV27 | ASSPFPGQGRGTNEKLF
TRBJ1-1 | TRBV7-2 | ASSGRTPLNTEAF
TRBJ2-1 | TRBV27 | ASTPGLAGAYNEQF
TRBJ2-7 | TRBV10-1 | ASSPSPFSGAGDEQY
TRBJ1-1 | TRBV12-5 | ASGLGGQYTEAF
TRBJ2-6 | TRBV5-1 | ASSSLGQGISGANVLT
TRBJ1-1 | TRBV7-2 | ASSFSGNTEAF
TRBJ2-4 | TRBV4-2 | ASSQEGVQRLAKNIQY
TRBJ1-1 | TRBV6-1 | ASINRVWDTEAF
TRBJ1-5 | TRBV2 | ASSESDRDQPQH
TRBJ2-1 | TRBV28 | ASSFTADWVGGSEQF
TRBJ1-1 | TRBV28 | ASSFPGAQRNTEAF
TRBJ1-1 | TRBV9 | ASTWTDNTEAF
TRBJ2-5 | TRBV7-9 | ASSSRRGPETQY
TRBJ2-2 | TRBV7-3 | ASSLTGITGELF
TRBJ2-3 | TRBV10-1 | ASSPRSSTDTQY
TRBJ2-5 | TRBV2 | ASREGMVTQY
TRBJ1-6 | TRBV6-6 | ASTSSRVLMALH
TRBJ1-2 | TRBV19 | ASSVRQGLAYGYT
TRBJ2-7 | TRBV29-1 | SVSGASPYEQY
TRBJ2-1 | TRBV25-1 | ASAIPASGSYEQF
TRBJ2-7 | TRBV5-5 | ASSLTGPTYEQY
TRBJ2-2 | TRBV11-2 | ASSKTGVVSGELF
TRBJ1-2 | TRBV7-9 | ASSSRWTGRDYGYT
TRBJ2-1 | TRBV7-9 | ASSFVAGGLYNEQF
TRBJ2-3 | TRBV9 | ASSGGASTDTQY
TRBJ2-7 | TRBV5-1 | ASSFASGRANEQC
TRBJ2-7 | TRBV11-2 | ASSRSGTGSYEQY
TRBJ1-3 | TRBV5-1 | ASSSSGSGNTIY
TRBJ2-1 | TRBV11-2 | ASSTGTGDTF
TRBJ2-2 | TRBV4-1 | ASAGGTSIHTGELF
TRBJ2-2 | TRBV6-1 | ASRNRPGGGELF